This TCR beta chain is drawn from a study of spatial heterogeneity in lung cancer. Whole-study context: Compared with alpha-chain sequences, beta-chain sequences were consistently detected in greater numbers.

In its sample, this clonotype ranks as medium-sized. The antigen remains undetermined. Single TCR cDNA molecules each had their own unique molecular identifier. TCRdb reprocessed the 5' RACE reads with MiXCR, giving one entry per CDR3 protein. Of some 4,000 distinct CDR3 sequences in the sample, 8.6% were seen once. Overall study results and limits: Tracking of tumor mutation counts was seen in expanded intratumoral alpha and beta TCR counts.

Time point indicated: sample taken at primary tumor resection. The donor population consisted of some 70 patients with untreated, early-stage non-small cell lung cancer. No cells were sorted before sequencing. The whole RNA sequenced was extracted from tumor, nontumor lung or frozen PBMC. The germline gives CDR1 LGHNA, CDR2 YSLEER. This CDR3 has 17 residues. Trimming left V 0 bases short and J 1 base short, with 15 bases between. The genes are TRBV4-3 and TRBJ2-5; D uncertain. The source of this sequence is a male donor with early-stage non-small cell lung cancer. The sequencing here drew on lung tumor tissue, taken at surgery. CDR3 amino acids: CASSQEWIGGSQETQYF. The CDR3 nucleotides are TGCGCCAGCAGCCAAGAGTGGATAGGCGGCTCCCAAGAGACCCAGTACTTC.